What follows describes a single TCR beta chain. Its antigen is not yet known. No clone much larger than this one lies a single base away; base qualities are absent. The library was built by means of the immunoSEQ multiplex PCR assay. The source is immuneACCESS, and TCRdb retained only in-frame sequences with V and J called. Part of the clones is not carried over; for the studies checked, unresolved V genes explain less than half of this, and the remainder is unexplained. This sample comprises 80,000 to 95,000 clones, about 93% of them detected only once. Less than 1.5% of the sample is held by the ten biggest clonotypes. V lost 1 base and J lost 0 bases; the stretch between them is 6 bases long. CDR1 and CDR2 were assigned from the germline V gene as LGHNA and YNFKEQ. From its cysteine to its phenylalanine, the CDR3 spans 15 amino acids. Only CDR3 DNA remains: 45 bases, in frame from the first base.

The sample comes from a study of T cell changes during pregnancy in multiple sclerosis (dated by TCRdb to about 2019). About the study as a whole: In women with multiple sclerosis, the researchers looked at how the T cell repertoire shifted as pregnancy progressed.

Material: peripheral blood, obtained in the third trimester of pregnancy. The chain is made from TRBV4-2 and TRBJ1-4, with the D segment identity uncertain. The sequence was collected from a female donor in good health, enrolled as a control in a pregnancy study. The CDR3: CASSQVSATNEKLFF. The DNA sequence follows: TGTGCCAGCAGCCAAGTCAGTGCAACTAATGAAAAACTGTTTTTT.